The 9 T cell receptor beta chains below were found in one sample sequenced in a study of T cell responses to AZD1222 COVID-19 vaccine. The protocol was immunoSEQ multiplex PCR, while the TCRdb copy is restricted to in-frame clones and leaves out a portion. Counted here are 100,000 to 150,000 clones, 88% occurring once; the ten biggest clones make up under 4.5%. The sample here was peripheral blood, taken on day 0 of AZD1222 vaccination. These TCRs come from an adult in good health.

This chain uses TRBV30 with TRBJ1-2, with no clear D. CDR3 length: 12 amino acids. Germline CDR1 GTSNPN, CDR2 SVGIG (reference sequence). V was pared by 2 bases and J by 4 bases, with 8 bases between. CDR3 sequence: CAWSRRAYGYTF. The CDR3 DNA reads as TGTGCCTGGAGTAGAAGGGCCTATGGCTACACCTTC.

This chain joins TRBV18 and TRBJ1-1; 7 bases match TRBD1. V dropped 6 bases and J dropped 1; count of bases not matched to a gene: 5. The CDR3 extends over 14 amino acids. CDR1 is KGHSH and CDR2 is LQKENI in the germline V gene. The CDR3 DNA reads as TGTGCCAGCTCCGCCCAGGGGGGGAACACTGAAGCTTTCTTT. Protein product: CASSAQGGNTEAFF.

The chain couples TRBV7-9 to TRBJ1-4; no definite D call. Trimming removed 2 bases at V and 4 bases at J, with 17 bases between. The CDR3 length is 17 residues. CDR1 and CDR2 (germline): SEHNR, FQNEAQ (reference sequence). Written as DNA, the CDR3 is TGTGCCAGCAGCTTAACGGCCCTGAGGGCCCTTAATGAAAAACTGTTTTTT. Translating it yields CASSLTALRALNEKLFF.

The rearrangement links TRBV4-3 to TRBJ1-2; D is possibly TRBD1 (6 bases). This CDR3 contains 16 residues. Per the germline V gene, CDR1 is LGHNA and CDR2 is YSLEER. V was pared by 1 base and J by 4 bases, with 16 bases between. CDR3 nucleotides: TGCGCCAGCAGCCAAGCTATGTGGGGGGCGACCTATGGCTACACCTTC. This gives the protein CASSQAMWGATYGYTF.

J is TRBJ1-1 and V is TRBV15; D might be TRBD1 (5 bases). V lost 0 bases and J lost 7, with 12 bases in between. CDR3 length: 14 amino acids. CDR1 and CDR2 (germline): LNHNV, YYDKDF (reference sequence). CDR3 sequence: CATSREGLQGEAFF. The CDR3 DNA follows: TGTGCCACCAGCAGAGAGGGCCTGCAGGGTGAAGCTTTCTTT. The full variable domain, rest sourced from reference TRBV15 and TRBJ1-1, is DAMVIQNPRYQVTQFGKPVTLSCSQTLNHNVMYWYQQKSSQAPKLLFHYYDKDFNNEADTPDNFQSRRPNTSFCFLDIRSPGLGDTAMYLCATSREGLQGEAFFGQGTRLTVV.

This clone was seen once. The CDR3 coding sequence is TGTGCCAGCAGCCCAGGGACAGGGGCCAATCAGCCCCAGCATTTT. As protein: CASSPGTGANQPQHF. The V and J genes are TRBV2 and TRBJ1-5; the match to TRBD1 covers 10 bases. The germline V gene has CDR1 SNHLY and CDR2 FYNNEI. The CDR3 sequence is 15 residues long. The V segment lost 6 bases and the J segment 3 bases; nucleotides outside the gene matches: 5.

This chain joins TRBV28 and TRBJ2-7, with D unresolved. The CDR3 is 13 amino acids. Germline V gives CDR1 MDHEN, CDR2 SYDVKM. The ends were cut back, 2 bases at V and 3 bases at J, with 8 bases in the middle. CDR3 DNA: TGTGCCAGCAGTTTAGCCCCCCTCTACGAGCAGTACTTC. As protein: CASSLAPLYEQYF.

This rearrangement joins TRBV11-2 to TRBJ1-5; D not certain. V shed 5 bases and J shed 3 bases, with 14 bases lying between them. Germline V gene data show CDR1 as SGHAT and CDR2 as FQNNGV. This CDR3 contains 15 residues. The DNA of the CDR3 is TGTGCCAGCAGCCTCAGTCGGTCCCACAATCAGCCCCAGCATTTT. It translates to CASSLSRSHNQPQHF. Based on the CDR3 plus reference TRBV11-2 and TRBJ1-5, the full variable domain is EAGVAQSPRYKIIEKRQSVAFWCNPISGHATLYWYQQILGQGPKLLIQFQNNGVVDDSQLPKDRFSAERLKGVDSTLKIQPAKLEDSAVYLCASSLSRSHNQPQHFGDGTRLSIL.

The chain has TRBV7-9 and TRBJ2-1; the D gene could be TRBD1 or TRBD2 (5 bases each). CDR3 length: 16 amino acids. The V end lost 5 bases, the J end lost 7 bases, and 21 bases lay between the germline ends. The germline V gene encodes CDR1 SEHNR and CDR2 FQNEAQ (reference sequence). The CDR3, as DNA: TGTGCCAGCAGCCCTAACCGGGACCCCGTCTTGAATGAGCAGTTCTTC. Translating it yields CASSPNRDPVLNEQFF.